A selection of T cell receptor beta chains follows, all from one sample in a study of cytomegalovirus exposure and HLA in healthy donors. TCRdb keeps only in-frame clones here, not all; method: immunoSEQ multiplex PCR. The data show over 85,000 clones, roughly three quarters seen once. The source material was PBMCs. Every receptor here comes from a female donor in good health and CMV-seronegative. Both conserved end residues are trimmed from each CDR3.

TRBJ1-5	TRBV18	ASSLDRAGNQPQH
TRBJ2-3	TRBV9	ASSVGGRATDTQY
TRBJ2-2	TRBV9	ASSTGTSGSAGELF
TRBJ1-6	TRBV5-1	ASSFRSSYNSPLH
TRBJ2-3	TRBV6-5	ASRRGHTDTQY
TRBJ1-5	TRBV27	ASSLYFGQGSNQPQH
TRBJ1-5	TRBV16	ASSQWQGANQPQH
TRBJ1-3	TRBV7-8	ASSLDRAAGNTIY
TRBJ1-5	TRBV9	ASSASWGVNQPQH
TRBJ2-2	TRBV9	ASSVGGAGGGNTGELF
TRBJ1-6	TRBV6-6	ASSYYPTSYNSPLH
TRBJ1-5	TRBV30	AWSPGEGQPQH
TRBJ2-5	TRBV6-1	ASSPRGGEKTQY
TRBJ1-4	TRBV6-5	ASSPGQGGEKLF
TRBJ2-1	TRBV5-4	ASSGTSGSYNEQF
TRBJ2-7	TRBV27	ASSSFPRGYEQY
TRBJ1-1	TRBV25-1	ASKATDKNTEAF
TRBJ2-6	TRBV11-2	ASSPRANVLT
TRBJ2-5	TRBV7-2	ASSSGTGWETQY
NA	TRBV4-1	ASSQEFPGNYEQY
TRBJ2-3	TRBV18	ASSLRERQDTQY
TRBJ2-1	TRBV5-1	ASSIITGTGKDEQF
TRBJ2-5	TRBV28	ASSSPGTRLETQY
TRBJ2-7	TRBV19	ASRSGELAYHEQY
TRBJ1-4	TRBV15	ATSRERLGNEKLF
TRBJ2-7	TRBV27	ASSPNRAAYEQY
TRBJ2-7	TRBV28	ASSLIAGIYEQY
TRBJ2-7	TRBV19	ASSIGSGYYEQY
TRBJ2-1	TRBV27	ASSLLLRGGPYNEQF
TRBJ2-7	TRBV13	ASSSDRTYEQY